This TCR beta chain was sequenced in a study of control samples from healthy donors and cancer patients. Profiled with immunoSEQ multiplex PCR; TCRdb holds only in-frame clones, not every one. The data show just over 50,000 clones, 85% to 90% seen once. This clone has only a few counts. Trimming at V came to 4 bases and at J to 2 bases, leaving 10 bases not matched to a gene. The CDR3 spans 17 residues. The V gene is TRBV23-1, the J gene TRBJ2-2; TRBD2 matches at 7 bases. Being an ORF, TRBV23-1 has a function that is uncertain. The sample taken for sequencing was PBMCs. The source of this sequence is a man between 45 and 60 years old with head and neck cancer. In DNA, the CDR3 is TGCGCCAGCAGTCGGGCTCGGGCTAGCGGAAACACCGGGGAGCTGTTTTTT. Amino acid sequence: CASSRARASGNTGELFF.